The 2 T cell receptor beta chains below come from one sample, sequenced in a study of blood T cell repertoires in COVID-19. Generated by immunoSEQ multiplex PCR, the TCRdb table keeps only in-frame clones and is missing some. The sample contains some 150,000 clones, around 84% of which appear only once. Sample: peripheral blood. The receptors derive from a woman between 70 and 85 years old with COVID-19, enrolled during active disease.

The chain's CDR3 is CASSYSNRGPYNEQFF. CDR3 nucleotide sequence: TGTGCCAGCAGCTATAGTAACAGGGGACCCTACAATGAGCAGTTCTTC. This sequence joins TRBV7-2 and TRBJ2-1; 7 nucleotides align to TRBD1. Germline V gene data show CDR1 as SGHTA and CDR2 as FQGNSA. This CDR3 is built from 16 residues. V trimming: 4 bases; J trimming: 2 bases; junction bases outside the gene matches: 8.

The chain joins TRBV5-1 to TRBJ2-1, with TRBD1 matching over 10 bases. Germline V gene sequence: CDR1 SGHRS, CDR2 YFSETQ. J gave up 6 bases and V 5 bases, and 8 bases lay outside the gene matches. This CDR3 contains 15 residues. In nucleotides, the CDR3 is TGCGCCAGCAGACGCACCGGGACAGGGGTCAATGAGCAGTTCTTC. Amino acids: CASRRTGTGVNEQFF. The full variable domain, completed using reference TRBV5-1 and TRBJ2-1, is KAGVTQTPRYLIKTRGQQVTLSCSPISGHRSVSWYQQTPGQGLQFLFEYFSETQRNKGNFPGRFSGRQFSNSRSEMNVSTLELGDSALYLCASRRTGTGVNEQFFGPGTRLTVL.